Shown below are 24 T cell receptor beta chains from a single sample sequenced in a study of siplizumab effects on memory and regulatory T cells. Assay: immunoSEQ multiplex PCR; the TCRdb copy retains only in-frame clones and omits some. Here the sample spans tens of thousands of clones, around nine tenths being singletons. The sequenced sample was Tregs sorted from blood. The receptors were sampled from a human donor in good health.

The V gene is TRBV30, the J gene TRBJ2-4; the D is unclear. There are 13 residues in the CDR3. CDR1 is GTSNPN and CDR2 is SVGIG in the germline V gene (reference sequence). V was shortened by 3 bases and J by 0 bases, with 6 bases between the two germline ends. In DNA, the CDR3 is TGTGCCTGGAGGGAGATAGCCAAAAACATTCAGTACTTC. This codes for CAWREIAKNIQYF.

J is TRBJ2-7 and V is TRBV7-8; maybe TRBD2 (6 bases). Trimming left V 2 bases short and J 4 bases short, with 12 bases between. Germline assignment: CDR1 SGHVS and CDR2 FQNEAQ. This CDR3 spans 14 amino acids. In DNA form, the CDR3 reads TGTGCCAGCAGCTTAAGGGAGGAGCTATACGAGCAGTACTTC. Translated, it gives CASSLREELYEQYF.

The chain has TRBV4-3 and TRBJ2-1; 11 bases agree with TRBD2. Germline assignment: CDR1 LGHNA and CDR2 YSLEER. The CDR3 has 18 amino acids. After removal of 0 bases from V and 6 bases from J, the junction contained 10 bases not matched to a gene. The CDR3 DNA follows: TGCGCCAGCAGCCAAGATCTTAGCGGACTAGCGGGTCTCAATGAGCAGTTCTTC. Translation gives CASSQDLSGLAGLNEQFF.

This chain connects TRBV19 to TRBJ1-5, with D unresolved. Germline assignment: CDR1 LNHDA and CDR2 SQIVND (reference sequence). The CDR3 is 12 amino acids. V lost 5 bases, J lost 1 base, and 3 bases lay in between. The CDR3 sequence is CASSASNQPQHF. The CDR3 DNA follows: TGTGCCAGTAGTGCCAGCAATCAGCCCCAGCATTTT.

The genes are TRBV6-5 and TRBJ1-3; TRBD1 aligns across 9 bases. J gave up 3 bases and V 4 bases, and 7 bases lay outside the gene matches. The CDR3 is 16 amino acids. In germline, CDR1 is MNHEY, CDR2 SVGAGI. This chain's CDR3 is CASSSPRDRVGNTIYF. The CDR3 DNA sequence: TGTGCCAGCAGTTCCCCACGGGACAGGGTTGGAAACACCATATATTTT.

The chain has TRBV28 and TRBJ1-4; 7 nucleotides match TRBD1. Germline lookup yields CDR1 MDHEN and CDR2 SYDVKM. The CDR3 extends over 13 amino acids. V trimming: 7 bases; J trimming: 8 bases; junction bases outside the gene matches: 7. In nucleotides, the CDR3 is TGTGCCAGCATTGGTCAGGGGGGGGAAAAACTGTTTTTT. Translated, it gives CASIGQGGEKLFF.

J is TRBJ2-5 and V is TRBV9; 10 bases align to TRBD2. Germline trimming cut 3 bases from V and 2 bases from J; bases unmatched to any gene: 7. The CDR3 has 16 residues. Germline CDR1 is SGDLS and CDR2 is YYNGEE. The CDR3, as DNA: TGTGCCAGCAGCGCCCCTCCGACTAGCGGGCAAGAGACCCAGTACTTC. Its translation is CASSAPPTSGQETQYF. Full variable domain (missing parts from reference TRBV9 and TRBJ2-5): DSGVTQTPKHLITATGQRVTLRCSPRSGDLSVYWYQQSLDQGLQFLIQYYNGEERAKGNILERFSAQQFPDLHSELNLSSLELGDSALYFCASSAPPTSGQETQYFGPGTRLLVL.

The sample holds one count of this clone. The CDR3 here is CASSLSWGRYEKLFF. The CDR3 region has the DNA TGTGCCAGCAGTTTATCTTGGGGGCGGTATGAAAAACTGTTTTTT. The rearrangement links TRBV27 to TRBJ1-4; a possible D gene is TRBD1 (6 bases). The germline CDR1 and CDR2 sequences are MNHEY and SMNVEV (reference sequence). The CDR3 covers 15 residues. Trimming left V 0 bases short and J 6 bases short, with 11 bases between.

The rearrangement uses TRBV6-6 and TRBJ2-7, with D maybe TRBD2 (6 bases). Germline V gives CDR1 MNHNY, CDR2 SVGAGI (reference sequence). This CDR3 has 13 residues. Trimming took off 3 bases at V and 6 bases at J, with 12 bases between the two ends. CDR3 bases: TGTGCCAGCAGTTATCGCCCAGCGGGCGAGCAGTACTTC. Its translation is CASSYRPAGEQYF.

This chain links TRBV2 with TRBJ2-6; D remains ambiguous. CDR3 length: 19 residues. Germline-derived CDR1 and CDR2 are SNHLY and FYNNEI. The germline V and J ends were trimmed by 0 bases and 0 bases, with 15 bases remaining between them. The CDR3 loop reads CASSEALRSGTSGANVLTF. The CDR3 DNA reads TGTGCCAGCAGTGAAGCGCTTCGTTCAGGAACCTCTGGGGCCAACGTCCTGACTTTC.

The chain uses TRBV27 and TRBJ2-2, with 8 bases aligning to TRBD2. After removal of 6 bases from V and 0 bases from J, the junction contained 3 bases not matched to a gene. The CDR3 consists of 15 residues. The germline V gene encodes CDR1 MNHEY and CDR2 SMNVEV (reference sequence). This chain's CDR3 is CASRSLAANTGELFF. The CDR3 region has the DNA TGTGCCAGCAGGTCACTAGCGGCGAACACCGGGGAGCTGTTTTTT.

This chain connects TRBV29-1 to TRBJ2-7; maybe TRBD2 (5 bases). The V and J ends lost 7 bases and 3 bases respectively, with 10 bases between them. The CDR3 consists of 11 residues. In germline, CDR1 is SQVTM, CDR2 ANQGSEA. Here the CDR3 DNA reads TGCAGCGCCACGAGCGGCTACGAGCAGTACTTC. Residues: CSATSGYEQYF.

This chain's CDR3 is CASSLRLGYGNTIYF. In DNA form, the CDR3 reads TGTGCCAGCAGCCTAAGGTTGGGGTACGGAAACACCATATATTTT. The chain combines TRBV4-2 with TRBJ1-3; no clear D gene. Germline-derived CDR1 and CDR2 are LGHNA and YNFKEQ. Between the trimmed V and J ends, which lost 4 bases and 4 bases, there was a span of 14 bases. There are 15 residues in the CDR3.

The rearrangement links TRBV27 to TRBJ2-7; 10 bases are shared with TRBD2. Trimming cost V 0 bases and J 6 bases; bases outside gene matches: 11. Germline loops: CDR1 MNHEY, CDR2 SMNVEV (reference sequence). CDR3 length: 17 amino acids. CDR3 bases: TGTGCCAGCAGTTTATCTTTCAGCGGGAGGGCCCATGGCGAGCAGTACTTC. Translated: CASSLSFSGRAHGEQYF.

CDR3 amino acids: CSVLAGGQETQYF. DNA of the CDR3: TGCAGCGTTCTAGCGGGAGGGCAAGAGACCCAGTACTTC. This chain links TRBV29-1 with TRBJ2-5; 12 nucleotides agree with TRBD2. The length of the CDR3 is 13 residues. Trimming took 5 bases from V and 2 from J; bases not matched to a gene: 0. CDR1 and CDR2 from the germline V gene are SQVTM and ANQGSEA.

The CDR3 region is CASSLLSSYEQYF. The CDR3 DNA reads as TGTGCCAGCAGCTTATTAAGCTCCTACGAGCAGTACTTC. This sequence joins TRBV11-2 and TRBJ2-7, with D unclear. The ends were cut back, 2 bases at V and 0 bases at J, with 5 bases in the middle. There are 13 residues in the CDR3. The V gene's germline CDR1 is SGHAT and CDR2 FQNNGV.

The gene calls are TRBV5-4 and TRBJ2-5; D gene uncertain. This CDR3 region has 14 residues. V was cut by 0 bases and J by 1 base, with 7 bases left in between. The germline gives CDR1 SGHNT, CDR2 YYREEE (reference sequence). The CDR3 reads CASSLGQVQETQYF. The CDR3, as DNA: TGTGCCAGCAGCTTGGGGCAGGTCCAAGAGACCCAGTACTTC.

The J gene is TRBJ2-5, the V gene TRBV6-1, with D possibly being TRBD1 (6 bases). V lost 6 bases and J lost 6, with 20 bases in between. CDR1 and CDR2 (germline): MNHNS, SASEGT. The CDR3 contains 15 residues. CDR3 bases: TGTGCCAGCAGGGCGGACCCCACAGGGTTTCAGACCCAGTACTTC. Its translation is CASRADPTGFQTQYF.

This rearrangement joins TRBV11-2 to TRBJ2-1, with 7 bases that match TRBD1. The CDR3 runs to 12 residues. Germline V gene lookup returns CDR1 SGHAT and CDR2 FQNNGV. Trimming took 4 bases from V and 15 from J; bases not matched to a gene: 9. The CDR3, as DNA: TGTGCCAGCAGCTCGTCGACAGGGCCGGGGTTCTTC. Translation: CASSSSTGPGFF.

The V gene is TRBV11-2, the J gene TRBJ1-3, with 7 bases aligning to TRBD1. Trimming cost V 3 bases and J 4 bases; bases outside gene matches: 3. CDR3 length: 14 residues. Germline CDR1 reads SGHAT; CDR2 reads FQNNGV. CDR3 nucleotide sequence: TGTGCCAGCAGCTTTGACAGGGAGGGAAACACCATATATTTT. Translated: CASSFDREGNTIYF.

In this sample, this clone turned up once. The chain is built from TRBV28 and TRBJ2-1; 7 nucleotides agree with TRBD2. Germline V gene data show CDR1 as MDHEN and CDR2 as SYDVKM. The CDR3 is 12 residues long. The V gene end was trimmed by 6 bases and the J gene end by 9 bases; junction bases not matched to a gene: 5. The DNA of the CDR3 is TGTGCCAGCAGAGTAAGCGGGACTGAGCAGTTCTTC. Amino acids: CASRVSGTEQFF.

The chain combines TRBV5-8 with TRBJ2-5, with D hard to call. The germline V and J ends were trimmed by 1 base and 1 base, with 11 bases remaining between them. From germline, CDR1 is SGHTS and CDR2 YDEGEE. The length of the CDR3 is 15 residues. The CDR3 DNA is TGTGCCAGCAGCTTGTTCGTCCCGCCCCAAGAGACCCAGTACTTC. It translates to CASSLFVPPQETQYF.

For the CDR3, the DNA is TGTGCCACTCTAGCGGGACTTCCCTCGGGTGGCTACACCTTC. As protein: CATLAGLPSGGYTF. The rearrangement links TRBV6-5 to TRBJ1-2, with D possibly matching TRBD1 (5 bases). The CDR3 length is 14 residues. Trimming took off 10 bases at V and 7 bases at J, with 22 bases between the two ends. Germline loops: CDR1 MNHEY, CDR2 SVGAGI.

Only a few counts were recorded for this clone. The gene calls are TRBV5-1 and TRBJ1-3; no definite D call. Germline CDR1 SGHRS, CDR2 YFSETQ. Trimming removed 0 bases from V and 0 bases from J, with 7 bases in between. The CDR3 totals 15 residues. CDR3 nucleotides: TGCGCCAGCAGCTTGGCACAGAGCTCTGGAAACACCATATATTTT. This gives the protein CASSLAQSSGNTIYF.